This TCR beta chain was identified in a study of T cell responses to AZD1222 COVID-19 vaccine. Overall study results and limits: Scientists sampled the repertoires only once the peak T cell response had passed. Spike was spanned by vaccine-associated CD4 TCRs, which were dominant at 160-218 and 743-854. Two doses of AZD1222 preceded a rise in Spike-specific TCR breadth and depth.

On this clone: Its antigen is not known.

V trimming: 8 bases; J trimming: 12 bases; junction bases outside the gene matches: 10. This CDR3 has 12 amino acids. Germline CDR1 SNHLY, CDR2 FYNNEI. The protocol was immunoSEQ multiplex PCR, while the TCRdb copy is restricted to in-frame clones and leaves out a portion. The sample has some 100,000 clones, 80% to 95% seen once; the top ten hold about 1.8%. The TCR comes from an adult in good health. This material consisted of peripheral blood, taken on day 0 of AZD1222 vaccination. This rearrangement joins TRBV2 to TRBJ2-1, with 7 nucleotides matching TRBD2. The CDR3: CASPGGGEGQFF. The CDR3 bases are TGTGCCAGCCCGGGAGGAGGGGAGGGGCAGTTCTTC.